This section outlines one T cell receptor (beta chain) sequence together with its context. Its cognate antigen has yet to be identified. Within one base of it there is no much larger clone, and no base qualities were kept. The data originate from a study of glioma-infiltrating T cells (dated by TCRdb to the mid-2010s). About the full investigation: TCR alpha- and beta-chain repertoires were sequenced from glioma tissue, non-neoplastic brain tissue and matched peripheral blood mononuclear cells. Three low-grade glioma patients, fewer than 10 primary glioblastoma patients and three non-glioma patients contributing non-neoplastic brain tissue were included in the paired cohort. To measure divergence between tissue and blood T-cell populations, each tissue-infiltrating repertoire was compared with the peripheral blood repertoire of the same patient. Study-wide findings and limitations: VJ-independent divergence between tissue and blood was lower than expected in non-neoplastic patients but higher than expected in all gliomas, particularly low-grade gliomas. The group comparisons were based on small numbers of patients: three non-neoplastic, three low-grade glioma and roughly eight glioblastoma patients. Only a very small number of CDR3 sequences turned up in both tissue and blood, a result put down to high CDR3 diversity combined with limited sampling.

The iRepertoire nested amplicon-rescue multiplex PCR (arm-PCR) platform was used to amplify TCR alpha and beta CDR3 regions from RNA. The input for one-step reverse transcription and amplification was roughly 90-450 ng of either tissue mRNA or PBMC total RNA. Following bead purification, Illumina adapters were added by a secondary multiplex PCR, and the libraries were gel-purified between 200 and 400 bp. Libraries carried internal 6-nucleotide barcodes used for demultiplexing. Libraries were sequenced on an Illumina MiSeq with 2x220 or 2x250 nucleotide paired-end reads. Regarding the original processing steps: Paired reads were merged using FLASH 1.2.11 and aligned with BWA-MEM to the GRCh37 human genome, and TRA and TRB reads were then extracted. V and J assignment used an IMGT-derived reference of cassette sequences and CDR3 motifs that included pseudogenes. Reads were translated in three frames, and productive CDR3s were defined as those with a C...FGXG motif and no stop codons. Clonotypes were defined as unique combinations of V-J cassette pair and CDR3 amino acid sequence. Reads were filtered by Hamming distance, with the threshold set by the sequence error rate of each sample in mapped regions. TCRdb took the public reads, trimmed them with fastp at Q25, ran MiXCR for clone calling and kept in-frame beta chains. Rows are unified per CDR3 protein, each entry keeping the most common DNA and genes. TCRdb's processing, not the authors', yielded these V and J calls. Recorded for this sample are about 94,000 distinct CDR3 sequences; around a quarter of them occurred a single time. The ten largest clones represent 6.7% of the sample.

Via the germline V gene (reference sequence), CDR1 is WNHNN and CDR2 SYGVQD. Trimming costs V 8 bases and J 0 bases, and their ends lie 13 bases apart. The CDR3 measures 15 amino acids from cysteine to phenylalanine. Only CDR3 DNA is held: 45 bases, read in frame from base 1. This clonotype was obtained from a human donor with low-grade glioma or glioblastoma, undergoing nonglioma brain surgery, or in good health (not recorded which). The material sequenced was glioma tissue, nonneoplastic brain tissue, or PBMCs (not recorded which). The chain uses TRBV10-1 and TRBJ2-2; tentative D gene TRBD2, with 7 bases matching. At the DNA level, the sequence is TGCGCCAGCCAACGGGGGGCGACGAACACCGGGGAGCTGTTTTTT. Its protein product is CASQRGATNTGELFF.